This T cell receptor (beta chain) was observed in a study of beta chain features in type 1 diabetes. Study results and limitations: Cells that show high TCR expression could be over-represented by cDNA sequencing. Significant though moderate, a shortening of TCRB CDR3s appeared in all four CD4+ subsets of Type 1 diabetes patients. Compared with healthy donors, patients appeared to share more similar naive, central memory and regulatory TCRB repertoires. Whether HLA type affects TCRB rearrangement stayed undetermined in the present work.

Concerning this clone itself: Its antigen is undetermined.

Every bit of the isolated RNA underwent reverse transcription, so sequencing read expressed TCRB transcripts. The read count averaged about 3.3 million across naive, central memory and regulatory T cell samples. The assay was immunoSEQ multiplex PCR, and TCRdb's table has in-frame clones only and misses some. The table lists 25,000 to 30,000 clones, about 61% of them singletons. The CDR3 runs to 16 residues. Germline V gene data show CDR1 as SGDLS and CDR2 as YYNGEE. Deletions cut 0 bases from V and 5 bases from J, with 18 bases between. This clonotype was obtained from a woman in her 30s with type 1 diabetes. The material sequenced was Tregs from blood. The chain employs TRBV9 and TRBJ2-7, with D perhaps TRBD1 (5 bases). The CDR3 DNA reads as TGTGCCAGCAGCGTAGCAGGGTTGACGGCTTACCACGAGCAGTACTTC. It encodes CASSVAGLTAYHEQYF.